The 10 T cell receptor beta chains below all came from one sample that was sequenced in a study of T cell responses to AZD1222 COVID-19 vaccine. Profiled with immunoSEQ multiplex PCR; TCRdb holds only in-frame clones, not every one. This table has 90,000 to 120,000 clones, approximately 87% appearing once. The sequenced sample was peripheral blood, obtained on day 0 of AZD1222 vaccination. Every receptor here comes from an adult in good health.

The gene calls are TRBV19 and TRBJ2-4; tentatively, D is TRBD2 (6 bases). Trimming pared 6 bases from V and 1 base from J, leaving 10 bases between. CDR3 length: 14 amino acids. Germline lookup yields CDR1 LNHDA and CDR2 SQIVND (reference sequence). The CDR3 region has the DNA TGTGCCAGTAGCGGGGGTTGGGCCAAAAACATTCAGTACTTC. Encoded protein: CASSGGWAKNIQYF.

The chain has TRBV18 and TRBJ1-3; D ambiguous. V lost 2 bases to trimming and J lost 6 bases, with 23 bases between them. The CDR3 has 18 residues. Germline V gene lookup returns CDR1 KGHSH and CDR2 LQKENI. CDR3 sequence (DNA): TGTGCCAGCTCACCAAGGCCATTCATCTTTCGCTTCGAAAACACCATATATTTT. The encoded protein is CASSPRPFIFRFENTIYF.

The chain links TRBV13 to TRBJ1-3, with D tentatively TRBD1 (5 bases). This CDR3 spans 15 amino acids. The V end was cut by 4 bases, the J end by 0 bases, with 10 bases between. The germline CDR1 and CDR2 sequences are PRHDT and FYEKMQ (reference sequence). The CDR3: CASSSGGGSGNTIYF. CDR3 coding DNA: TGTGCCAGCAGCTCTGGGGGAGGCTCTGGAAACACCATATATTTT.

This chain links TRBV5-5 with TRBJ1-1, with D possibly TRBD1 on 5 matching bases. This CDR3 has 13 residues. V was clipped by 0 bases and J by 8 bases, with 11 bases between them. Germline values: CDR1 SGHKS, CDR2 YYEKEE (reference sequence). CDR3 DNA: TGTGCCAGCAGCTTGGGGGGCCGACAGGAAGCTTTCTTT. Residues: CASSLGGRQEAFF.

The chain combines TRBV6-4 with TRBJ2-2; no definite D call. The CDR3 sequence is 13 residues long. Looked up from germline, CDR1 is MRHNA and CDR2 is SNTAGT. V lost 4 bases, J lost 5 bases, and 8 bases lay in between. In DNA form, the CDR3 reads TGTGCCAGCAGTGTTCGAGGTACCGGGGAGCTGTTTTTT. This encodes CASSVRGTGELFF.

The chain uses TRBV7-2 and TRBJ1-2, with 7 bases matching TRBD1. Unmatched junction bases numbered 7, after V lost 5 bases and J lost 4 bases. The V gene's germline CDR1 is SGHTA and CDR2 FQGNSA. CDR3 length equals 14 residues. The CDR3 sequence is CASSLGQPIYGYTF. As DNA, the CDR3 is TGTGCCAGCAGCCTGGGACAGCCGATCTATGGCTACACCTTC.

This clone is a singleton in its sample. V usage is TRBV5-1 and J usage is TRBJ2-1; 9 nucleotides agree with TRBD1. Losses at the gene ends were 3 bases for V and 7 bases for J; bases not matched to a gene: 8. The CDR3 runs to 15 residues. Germline CDR1 is SGHRS and CDR2 is YFSETQ. CDR3 nucleotide sequence: TGCGCCAGCAGCTCCCAGACAGGGGGAGAGAATGAGCAGTTCTTC. Translated, it gives CASSSQTGGENEQFF. Combining the CDR3 with reference TRBV5-1 and TRBJ2-1 gives the whole variable domain KAGVTQTPRYLIKTRGQQVTLSCSPISGHRSVSWYQQTPGQGLQFLFEYFSETQRNKGNFPGRFSGRQFSNSRSEMNVSTLELGDSALYLCASSSQTGGENEQFFGPGTRLTVL.

The chain combines TRBV7-9 with TRBJ2-2; D call uncertain. The CDR3 totals 15 residues. Germline CDR1 SEHNR, CDR2 FQNEAQ (reference sequence). The V end lost 4 bases, the J end lost 2 bases, and 11 bases lay between the germline ends. Here the CDR3 DNA reads TGTGCCAGCAGCTGGGCTCGAAGCAACACCGGGGAGCTGTTTTTT. Its protein product is CASSWARSNTGELFF.

This clone appeared a single time. The J gene is TRBJ1-2, the V gene TRBV28; weak D call: TRBD1 (5 bases). This CDR3 is 16 amino acids long. With 5 bases removed from V and 2 bases from J, the gap between germline ends came to 18 bases. Per the germline V gene, CDR1 is MDHEN and CDR2 is SYDVKM. The CDR3 DNA follows: TGTGCCAGCAGTCCCCCCCTGGGGCTCAGGAACTATGGCTACACCTTC. The encoded protein is CASSPPLGLRNYGYTF.

This sequence joins TRBV7-2 and TRBJ2-6; D possibly uses TRBD1 or TRBD2 (5 bases each). This CDR3 region has 15 residues. From germline, CDR1 is SGHTA and CDR2 FQGNSA. The V gene lost 5 bases and the J gene lost 7 bases, with 15 bases spanning the gap. CDR3 residues: CASSPTGRSANVLTF. Here the CDR3 DNA reads TGTGCCAGCAGCCCGACGGGACGGTCTGCCAACGTCCTGACTTTC. Full variable domain (missing parts from reference TRBV7-2 and TRBJ2-6): GAGVSQSPSNKVTEKGKDVELRCDPISGHTALYWYRQSLGQGLEFLIYFQGNSAPDKSGLPSDRFSAERTGGSVSTLTIQRTQQEDSAVYLCASSPTGRSANVLTFGAGSRLTVL.